The 15 T cell receptor beta chains below all came from one sample that was sequenced in a study of shared clonotypes between healthy human individuals. Measured with immunoSEQ multiplex PCR; TCRdb has only the in-frame clones, and not every one. The sample consists of about 680,000 clones, roughly 73% of them appearing once. The material sequenced was memory CD4+ T cells sorted from blood. Subset given: CD45RA-negative fraction. These receptors came from a woman in her twenties or thirties in good health.

The rearrangement joins TRBV7-2 to TRBJ2-1; D may be TRBD1 (5 bases). This CDR3 comprises 16 residues. The V gene lost 1 base and the J gene lost 8 bases, with 18 bases spanning the gap. From germline, CDR1 is SGHTA and CDR2 FQGNSA. Written as DNA, the CDR3 is TGTGCCAGCAGCTTAGTGGACATAACCCTTGGGGATGAGCAGTTCTTC. Protein product: CASSLVDITLGDEQFF.

This clone was picked up one time. The rearrangement uses TRBV30 and TRBJ2-1; 7 bases are a match to TRBD2. The CDR3 consists of 13 residues. J gave up 5 bases and V 3 bases, and 4 bases lay outside the gene matches. CDR1 is GTSNPN, CDR2 SVGIG, per germline (reference sequence). The CDR3 nucleotides read TGTGCCTGGAGGGGGGGGAATAACAATGAGCAGTTCTTC. This sequence encodes CAWRGGNNNEQFF.

V gene TRBV19 combines with J gene TRBJ2-2; 10 bases line up with TRBD1. With V trimmed by 11 bases and J by 4 bases, 10 bases remained unmatched. Germline V lookup: CDR1 LNHDA, CDR2 SQIVND (reference sequence). This CDR3 is built from 15 residues. CDR3 loop: CAAAGDRGLTGELFF. CDR3 sequence (DNA): TGTGCCGCAGCGGGGGACAGGGGCCTCACCGGGGAGCTGTTTTTT.

The chain links TRBV7-9 to TRBJ2-7; no firm D call. The germline V gene has CDR1 SEHNR and CDR2 FQNEAQ (reference sequence). The CDR3 loop spans 12 amino acids. The ends were cut back, 5 bases at V and 2 bases at J, with 7 bases in the middle. In DNA, the CDR3 is TGTGCCAGCAGCCTACATACCTACGAGCAGTACTTC. Translation gives CASSLHTYEQYF.

This clone was detected only a few times. The genes are TRBV2 and TRBJ2-2, with 8 bases matching TRBD1. Germline V gene data show CDR1 as SNHLY and CDR2 as FYNNEI. The CDR3 loop spans 16 amino acids. After removal of 5 bases from V and 3 bases from J, the junction contained 8 bases not matched to a gene. The CDR3 DNA follows: TGTGCCAGCAGTTATACCAGGGGGCCGGACACCGGGGAGCTGTTTTTT. This codes for CASSYTRGPDTGELFF.

The chain combines TRBV7-9 with TRBJ1-1; D gene ambiguous. Germline CDR1 is SEHNR and CDR2 is FQNEAQ (reference sequence). Trimming took 3 bases from V and 1 from J, leaving 6 bases between them. The length of the CDR3 is 13 residues. DNA for the CDR3: TGTGCCAGCAGCTTCTTCTGGAACACTGAAGCTTTCTTT. Protein sequence: CASSFFWNTEAFF.

J is TRBJ1-1 and V is TRBV6-1; D gene unclear. Germline CDR1 MNHNS, CDR2 SASEGT. This CDR3 contains 11 residues. V lost 8 bases to trimming and J lost 3 bases, with 7 bases between them. CDR3 protein: CASSIHTEAFF. The CDR3 coding sequence is TGTGCCAGCTCGATACACACTGAAGCTTTCTTT.

The chain is built from TRBV27 and TRBJ2-5; D tentatively fits TRBD1 or TRBD2 (6 bases each). Germline V gene sequence: CDR1 MNHEY, CDR2 SMNVEV (reference sequence). The CDR3 has 18 residues. V lost 6 bases and J 2 bases, leaving 25 bases between the germline ends. For the CDR3, the DNA is TGTGCCAGCAGACCGCTGGGGCGGGGCAGGGGTTTTCAAGAGACCCAGTACTTC. Translated: CASRPLGRGRGFQETQYF.

The chain is built from TRBV6-1 and TRBJ1-5, with 8 bases aligning to TRBD1. This CDR3 comprises 15 residues. The V segment lost 8 bases and the J segment 3 bases; nucleotides outside the gene matches: 9. Germline assignment: CDR1 MNHNS and CDR2 SASEGT. The CDR3 sequence: CASGEKDRDNQPQHF. In DNA form, the CDR3 reads TGTGCCAGCGGAGAAAAGGACAGGGACAATCAGCCCCAGCATTTT.

This clone was detected a few times. The genes are TRBV7-2 and TRBJ2-3; 12 nucleotides match TRBD2. Per germline, CDR1 SGHTA and CDR2 FQGNSA. The ends lost 1 base at V and 5 bases at J; junction bases unmatched: 10. CDR3 length: 18 residues. This chain's CDR3 is CASSLVRLAGGPGDTQYF. The CDR3 DNA follows: TGTGCCAGCAGCTTAGTTCGGCTAGCGGGAGGGCCAGGAGATACGCAGTATTTT.

Details on this clone: The sample contains more than one DNA sequence encoding this CDR3. The V and J genes are TRBV6-6 and TRBJ2-3, with 9 bases fitting TRBD2. The CDR3 loop spans 14 amino acids. With 5 bases clipped from V and 0 bases from J, the junction kept 0 bases outside the gene matches. The germline V gene has CDR1 MNHNY and CDR2 SVGAGI (reference sequence). The CDR3 DNA follows: TGTGCCAGCAGTCTAGCGGGAAGCACAGATACGCAGTATTTT. Its protein is CASSLAGSTDTQYF.

A few counts support this clone. This chain connects TRBV5-1 to TRBJ2-2; D uncertain. This CDR3 comprises 14 residues. Germline CDR1 is SGHRS and CDR2 is YFSETQ. Trimming stripped 1 base from V and 7 bases from J, with 11 bases between. The CDR3 DNA reads as TGCGCCAGCAGCTTGCAGGCCTCGGGCGGGGAGCTGTTTTTT. It specifies CASSLQASGGELFF. Filled out from reference TRBV5-1 and TRBJ2-2, the complete variable domain reads KAGVTQTPRYLIKTRGQQVTLSCSPISGHRSVSWYQQTPGQGLQFLFEYFSETQRNKGNFPGRFSGRQFSNSRSEMNVSTLELGDSALYLCASSLQASGGELFFGEGSRLTVL.

J is TRBJ2-7 and V is TRBV7-8; 8 bases agree with TRBD2. Germline trimming cut 5 bases from V and 0 bases from J; bases unmatched to any gene: 6. Germline loops: CDR1 SGHVS, CDR2 FQNEAQ. The CDR3 length is 15 residues. Written as DNA, the CDR3 is TGTGCCAGCAGCCCCCGGGGGGGAGGCTCCTACGAGCAGTACTTC. As protein: CASSPRGGGSYEQYF.

With respect to this clone: The same CDR3 is also encoded by other DNA sequences in this sample. V gene TRBV5-1 combines with J gene TRBJ2-1; 11 bases line up with TRBD2. This CDR3 is 14 amino acids long. The V segment lost 6 bases and the J segment 4 bases; nucleotides outside the gene matches: 3. From germline, CDR1 is SGHRS and CDR2 YFSETQ. The CDR3 DNA reads as TGCGCCAGCAATCTAGCGGGAGGTTACAATGAGCAGTTCTTC. Protein sequence: CASNLAGGYNEQFF.

In its sample, this clone was seen a few times. The V call is TRBV18, the J call TRBJ2-4; no clear D. The CDR3 is made up of 14 amino acids. With 4 bases removed from V and 4 bases from J, the gap between germline ends came to 11 bases. Per the germline V gene, CDR1 is KGHSH and CDR2 is LQKENI. CDR3 residues: CASSLDTSKNIQYF. CDR3 coding DNA: TGTGCCAGCTCACTCGACACTTCGAAAAACATTCAGTACTTC.